Given below is one T cell receptor (beta chain) in context. Germline trimming cut 4 bases from V and 4 bases from J; bases unmatched to any gene: 6. The germline gives CDR1 WNHNN, CDR2 SYGVQD (reference sequence). The CDR3 loop spans 16 amino acids. The table came from immunoSEQ multiplex PCR; TCRdb's copy has only in-frame clones and leaves some out. The sample carries about 480,000 clones, roughly 79% recorded once. This sample was included in a study of shared clonotypes between healthy human individuals. The TCR originated in a woman aged 40 to 49 in good health. Some clones in this sample may be carry-over from other donors' samples. The sequencing sample was made of PBMCs. This chain joins TRBV10-1 and TRBJ2-2, with 10 nucleotides matching TRBD2. The DNA of the CDR3 is TGCGCCAGCAGTGTAGGGAGCGGGAGGGCCACCGGGGAGCTGTTTTTT. Translated, it gives CASSVGSGRATGELFF.